Presented here are 21 T cell receptor beta chains from one specimen sequenced in a study of vaccination and CD4 T cells after COVID-19. The Oncomine TCR Beta short-read assay sequenced DNA from cultured CD4+ T cells. In TCRdb, the PCR reads were re-called with MiXCR into one record per CDR3 protein. The sample includes 20,000 to 25,000 distinct CDR3 sequences, 40% to 50% of them seen just once. These receptors are not linked to any known antigen. Treatment reported: approximately 9-day PBMC culture with coronavirus spike peptide pools or control peptides (ViraFEST assay). Sequencing was performed on CD4+ T cells from blood, cultured in vitro. These receptor sequences come from a human donor who had recovered from COVID-19.

This clonotype came up a few times. The gene calls are TRBV7-8 and TRBJ1-1, with 10 bases fitting TRBD1. V lost 5 bases to trimming and J lost 8 bases; unmatched junction nucleotides: 11. Germline CDR1 is SGHVS and CDR2 is FQNEAQ. The CDR3 sequence is 15 residues long. CDR3 DNA sequence: TGTGCCAGCAGCACTTTAGGGGGGACAGGGGCGGAAGCTTTCTTT. This sequence encodes CASSTLGGTGAEAFF.

This clonotype was picked up a small number of times. The chain has TRBV30 and TRBJ2-7; D unclear. CDR3 length: 11 residues. Germline-derived CDR1 and CDR2 are GTSNPN and SVGIG (reference sequence). V lost 2 bases, J lost 6 bases, and 8 bases lay in between. This chain's CDR3 is CAWSWGGEQYF. In DNA, the CDR3 is TGTGCCTGGAGTTGGGGTGGCGAGCAGTACTTC.

This clonotype was counted between two and nine times. V gene TRBV24-1 combines with J gene TRBJ1-1, with D possibly being TRBD1 (5 bases). CDR1 KGHDR and CDR2 SFDVKD come from the germline V gene. The CDR3 consists of 13 residues. Trimming stripped 4 bases from V and 3 bases from J, with 8 bases between. The CDR3 nucleotides are TGTGCCACCAGTGACGGGACGTACACTGAAGCTTTCTTT. It codes for CATSDGTYTEAFF.

This clonotype was counted only a few times. The V gene is TRBV15, the J gene TRBJ1-2, with unresolved D. CDR1 LNHNV and CDR2 YYDKDF come from the germline V gene (reference sequence). The CDR3 is 15 residues long. V lost 2 bases to trimming and J lost 4 bases, with 14 bases between them. CDR3 sequence (DNA): TGTGCCACCAGCAGATCCAACAGCTTTCTCTATGGCTACACCTTC. Protein: CATSRSNSFLYGYTF.

This sequence joins TRBV7-9 and TRBJ2-3, with D perhaps TRBD2 (5 bases). Germline lookup yields CDR1 SEHNR and CDR2 FQNEAQ (reference sequence). V lost 5 bases, J lost 4 bases, and 16 bases lay in between. This CDR3 spans 15 amino acids. CDR3 region: CASSPRRIQADTQYF. The CDR3 nucleotides are TGTGCCAGCAGCCCCCGGAGGATTCAGGCAGATACGCAGTATTTT.

This clonotype was counted between two and nine times. The rearrangement links TRBV6-1 to TRBJ2-3; 7 nucleotides match TRBD2. The CDR3 extends over 15 amino acids. The germline gives CDR1 MNHNS, CDR2 SASEGT. V shed 4 bases, J shed 4 bases, and the junction held 8 bases outside the gene matches. CDR3 amino acids: CASSGRAGVSDTQYF. The CDR3 nucleotides are TGTGCCAGCAGTGGACGTGCGGGAGTGTCAGATACGCAGTATTTT.

The sample holds a few counts of this clonotype. The rearrangement uses TRBV28 and TRBJ1-5; D uncertain. V lost 6 bases and J lost 0, with 12 bases in between. There are 15 residues in the CDR3. From germline, CDR1 is MDHEN and CDR2 SYDVKM. CDR3 coding DNA: TGTGCCAGCAGGGGCCAGGAGTATAGCAATCAGCCCCAGCATTTT. This codes for CASRGQEYSNQPQHF.

The V and J genes are TRBV20-1 and TRBJ2-3, with TRBD2 as a possible D gene (5 bases). This CDR3 is 12 amino acids long. Germline V gene lookup returns CDR1 DFQATT and CDR2 SNEGSKA (reference sequence). Here the CDR3 DNA reads TGCAGCATACTAGGCTCGGGGGATACGCAGTATTTT. Its protein product is CSILGSGDTQYF.

J is TRBJ2-5 and V is TRBV5-1; 9 bases line up with TRBD1. CDR3 length equals 13 residues. The germline V gene has CDR1 SGHRS and CDR2 YFSETQ. The V segment lost 2 bases and the J segment 5 bases; nucleotides outside the gene matches: 1. The CDR3 sequence is CASSFGQGETQYF. The CDR3, as DNA: TGCGCCAGCAGCTTCGGACAGGGGGAGACCCAGTACTTC.

The rearrangement uses TRBV5-1 and TRBJ1-2; D gene unclear. V lost 0 bases and J 4 bases, leaving 13 bases between the germline ends. In germline, CDR1 is SGHRS, CDR2 YFSETQ. This CDR3 has 15 residues. CDR3 residues: CASSLAGQALYGYTF. In DNA, the CDR3 is TGCGCCAGCAGCTTGGCCGGGCAGGCCCTCTATGGCTACACCTTC.

This clonotype was seen only a few times. This chain joins TRBV7-3 and TRBJ2-5, with D maybe TRBD2 (5 bases). Germline V gene data show CDR1 as SGHTA and CDR2 as FQGTGA. V was trimmed by 2 bases and J by 4 bases, leaving 5 bases between them. CDR3 length equals 12 residues. CDR3 in amino acids: CASSLRGETQYF. CDR3 nucleotide sequence: TGTGCCAGCAGCTTACGGGGAGAGACCCAGTACTTC.

The J gene is TRBJ2-7, the V gene TRBV10-3; 8 bases are a match to TRBD2. V dropped 4 bases and J dropped 5; count of bases not matched to a gene: 13. CDR1 is ENHRY and CDR2 is SYGVKD in the germline V gene. The CDR3 runs to 16 residues. The CDR3 coding sequence is TGTGCCATCAGTGTTGGGGTGGGTCTAGCGGGTCACGAGCAGTACTTC. Its protein product is CAISVGVGLAGHEQYF.

In this sample, this clonotype turned up a few times. This chain joins TRBV28 and TRBJ1-2; D gene uncertain. V shed 1 base and J shed 2 bases, with 5 bases lying between them. Germline CDR1 and CDR2: MDHEN and SYDVKM. The CDR3 is made up of 13 amino acids. The CDR3 sequence is CASSLFANYGYTF. The CDR3 nucleotides are TGTGCCAGCAGTTTATTCGCCAACTATGGCTACACCTTC.

This clonotype has more than one count but fewer than ten. V usage is TRBV20-1 and J usage is TRBJ1-1, with D perhaps TRBD1 (5 bases). This CDR3 has 12 amino acids. Germline V gene lookup returns CDR1 DFQATT and CDR2 SNEGSKA (reference sequence). Trimming took off 6 bases at V and 2 bases at J, with 10 bases between the two ends. This chain's CDR3 is CSAPGGNTEAFF. The CDR3 DNA follows: TGCAGTGCCCCGGGGGGTAACACTGAAGCTTTCTTT.

The chain uses TRBV5-1 and TRBJ2-7; 13 bases align to TRBD2. There are 19 residues in the CDR3. Germline lookup yields CDR1 SGHRS and CDR2 YFSETQ. The J segment lost 3 bases and the V segment lost 3 bases, leaving 15 bases of the junction unmatched. The CDR3 spells CASSSKLAGGSYNYYEQYF. CDR3 DNA sequence: TGCGCCAGCAGCTCCAAACTAGCGGGAGGGTCCTACAACTACTACGAGCAGTACTTC. Full variable domain (outside the CDR3, taken from reference TRBV5-1 and TRBJ2-7): KAGVTQTPRYLIKTRGQQVTLSCSPISGHRSVSWYQQTPGQGLQFLFEYFSETQRNKGNFPGRFSGRQFSNSRSEMNVSTLELGDSALYLCASSSKLAGGSYNYYEQYFGPGTRLTVT.

The V gene is TRBV7-2, the J gene TRBJ1-5, with D unclear. The CDR3 is 18 amino acids. From germline, CDR1 is SGHTA and CDR2 FQGNSA. The V end was cut by 3 bases, the J end by 0 bases, with 18 bases between. As DNA, the CDR3 is TGTGCCAGCAGCTTCCGGGGATCTGCTAGGTATAGCAATCAGCCCCAGCATTTT. Translated, it gives CASSFRGSARYSNQPQHF.

The chain recombines TRBV4-3 with TRBJ1-2, with TRBD1 matching over 7 bases. The CDR3 spans 16 residues. Trimming removed 0 bases from V and 6 bases from J; junction bases left unmatched: 10. Looked up from germline, CDR1 is LGHNA and CDR2 is YSLEER. The CDR3 sequence is CASSQDAGGFPNGYTF. The CDR3 DNA sequence: TGCGCCAGCAGCCAAGATGCAGGGGGATTCCCTAATGGCTACACCTTC.

The genes are TRBV7-9 and TRBJ1-1; a possible D gene is TRBD1 (6 bases). Germline V gives CDR1 SEHNR, CDR2 FQNEAQ (reference sequence). This CDR3 region has 14 residues. Trimming left V 5 bases short and J 4 bases short, with 14 bases between. The DNA for the CDR3 is TGTGCCAGCAGCCTCGGACGAGGGGGCACTGAAGCTTTCTTT. This encodes CASSLGRGGTEAFF.

The gene calls are TRBV7-6 and TRBJ1-1; no clear D gene. Germline assignment: CDR1 SGHVS and CDR2 FNYEAQ. The V end was cut by 1 base, the J end by 3 bases, with 6 bases between. CDR3 length equals 13 residues. CDR3 amino acids: CASSLDSYTEAFF. CDR3 nucleotide sequence: TGTGCCAGCAGCTTAGACAGCTACACTGAAGCTTTCTTT.

In this sample, this clonotype turned up a few times. The chain recombines TRBV19 with TRBJ1-2, with 7 bases lining up with TRBD1. Germline V gene sequence: CDR1 LNHDA, CDR2 SQIVND (reference sequence). The junction had 5 bases not matched to a gene; V was cut back by 4 bases and J by 3 bases. The CDR3 is made up of 14 amino acids. In nucleotides, the CDR3 is TGTGCCAGTAGTAATCAGGGGGAAGACTATGGCTACACCTTC. The encoded protein is CASSNQGEDYGYTF.

The chain couples TRBV6-2 or TRBV6-3 to TRBJ1-2; D ambiguous. Germline CDR1 reads MNHEY; CDR2 reads SVGEGT. V gave up 0 bases and J gave up 6 bases, with 20 bases separating them. This CDR3 is 17 amino acids long. CDR3 protein: CASSYSHSRPLADGYTF. The CDR3 DNA sequence: TGTGCCAGCAGTTACTCACACTCGCGGCCCTTGGCGGATGGCTACACCTTC.